These 6 T cell receptor beta chains originate from one sample sequenced in a study of HIV-infected patients and healthy controls. Alpha and beta constant-region primers primed reverse transcription of 500 to 550 ng RNA. Using multiplexing indices, alpha and beta chain libraries were generated apart by chain-specific third strand synthesis. TCRdb reprocessed the 5' RACE reads via MiXCR and lists one record per CDR3 protein. The sample has 15,000 to 20,000 distinct CDR3 sequences; roughly 9.3% are singletons. Whole blood was used without fractionation, so all unsorted peripheral T cells were included. Sequencing input: blood. The receptors shown here come from an adult in good health.

This clonotype was observed many times. The rearrangement joins TRBV28 to TRBJ2-7; a weak D match, TRBD1 (5 bases). Between the trimmed V and J ends, which lost 4 bases and 4 bases, there was a span of 20 bases. CDR1 and CDR2 from the germline V gene are MDHEN and SYDVKM. The CDR3 extends over 16 amino acids. This chain's CDR3 is CASSSPGAGQGYEQYF. The CDR3 nucleotides read TGTGCCAGCAGTTCCCCTGGGGCAGGGCAAGGGTACGAGCAGTACTTC.

This clonotype was seen at least ten times. The chain links TRBV27 to TRBJ2-7; 9 bases are a match to TRBD1. After removal of 5 bases from V and 0 bases from J, the junction contained 8 bases not matched to a gene. CDR3 length: 16 residues. Germline CDR1 MNHEY, CDR2 SMNVEV (reference sequence). The CDR3 region is CASSPIGTGYSYEQYF. The CDR3 bases are TGTGCCAGCAGTCCGATCGGGACAGGGTACTCCTACGAGCAGTACTTC.

This clonotype counts as medium-sized. CDR3 sequence: CAIKSLAEDTEAFF. As DNA, the CDR3 is TGTGCCATAAAGTCTCTGGCGGAGGACACTGAAGCTTTCTTT. J is TRBJ1-1 and V is TRBV10-3; D unresolved. The CDR3 covers 14 residues. CDR1 is ENHRY, CDR2 SYGVKD, per germline. V shed 9 bases and J shed 3 bases, with 17 bases lying between them.

This clonotype was counted between two and nine times. This chain links TRBV5-4 with TRBJ2-7; tentatively, D is TRBD2 (6 bases). Trimming stripped 4 bases from V and 1 base from J, with 12 bases between. The CDR3 runs 14 residues. CDR1 is SGHNT and CDR2 is YYREEE in the germline V gene (reference sequence). Here the CDR3 reads CASSQRLGSYEQYF. Here the CDR3 DNA reads TGTGCCAGCAGCCAGAGACTAGGTTCCTACGAGCAGTACTTC. Full variable domain (remainder filled in from reference TRBV5-4 and TRBJ2-7): ETGVTQSPTHLIKTRGQQVTLRCSSQSGHNTVSWYQQALGQGPQFIFQYYREEENGRGNFPPRFSGLQFPNYSSELNVNALELDDSALYLCASSQRLGSYEQYFGPGTRLTVT.

This clonotype was found many times. The chain recombines TRBV12-3 or TRBV12-4 with TRBJ2-3, with TRBD1 as a possible D gene (5 bases). V dropped 7 bases and J dropped 0 bases, with 14 bases sitting between them. This CDR3 is 15 amino acids long. CDR3 region: CASTISDSSTDTQYF. The CDR3 DNA is TGTGCCAGCACCATCTCAGACAGTAGCACAGATACGCAGTATTTT.

V gene TRBV27 combines with J gene TRBJ2-3; D is uncertain. The germline V gene encodes CDR1 MNHEY and CDR2 SMNVEV (reference sequence). There are 12 residues in the CDR3. The V end lost 7 bases, the J end lost 1 base, and 6 bases lay between the germline ends. Written as DNA, the CDR3 is TGTGCCAGCAAGCTGGGCACAGATACGCAGTATTTT. Its protein is CASKLGTDTQYF.